This passage covers 14 T cell receptor beta chains from one sample sequenced in a study of blood T cell repertoires in COVID-19. Profiled with immunoSEQ multiplex PCR; TCRdb holds only in-frame clones, not every one. The data hold approximately 110,000 clones, with approximately 85% observed a single time. What was sequenced was peripheral blood. The receptors stem from an elderly woman with COVID-19, enrolled during active disease.

The V call is TRBV21-1, the J call TRBJ1-5. TRBV21-1 is annotated as a pseudogene. This CDR3 region has 16 residues. Written as DNA, the CDR3 is TGTGCCAGCAGCAAACCGCGGGGCGGGGGGGATCAGCCCCAGCATTTT. Translation gives CASSKPRGGGDQPQHF.

The V and J genes are TRBV4-1 and TRBJ1-4; D is undetermined. The germline V gene has CDR1 MGHRA and CDR2 YSYEKL. The V end was cut by 4 bases, the J end by 8 bases, with 17 bases between. The CDR3 runs to 15 residues. The CDR3, as DNA: TGCGCCAGCAGCCGTTTAACAGACCCTCGGGAAAAACTGTTTTTT. It encodes CASSRLTDPREKLFF.

In the case of this clone: Distinct nucleotide sequences in the sample also encode this CDR3. V and J are TRBV4-3 and TRBJ1-1, with 8 bases identical to TRBD1. This CDR3 comprises 14 residues. The V gene's germline CDR1 is LGHNA and CDR2 YSLEER. Trimming cost V 5 bases and J 4 bases; bases outside gene matches: 6. The CDR3 DNA reads TGCGCCAGCAGCTTGGACAGGGCCAGCACTGAAGCTTTCTTT. Residues: CASSLDRASTEAFF.

The genes are TRBV28 and TRBJ2-3; perhaps TRBD1 as D (6 bases). The CDR3 sequence is 15 residues long. V lost 6 bases, J lost 4 bases, and 17 bases lay in between. Germline CDR1 reads MDHEN; CDR2 reads SYDVKM. The CDR3 DNA sequence: TGTGCCAGCAGGCCGGGGTGGGGGCTGGCAGATACGCAGTATTTT. Its translation is CASRPGWGLADTQYF.

The CDR3 loop is CASSKGQIPNEQFF. Written as DNA, the CDR3 is TGTGCCAGTAGTAAGGGACAGATACCGAATGAGCAGTTCTTC. This chain uses TRBV19 with TRBJ2-1; 7 bases align to TRBD1. Germline V gene data show CDR1 as LNHDA and CDR2 as SQIVND (reference sequence). J was trimmed by 7 bases and V by 4 bases; bases with no gene match: 7. The CDR3 contains 14 residues.

As concerns this clone: The identical CDR3 is also encoded by other nucleotide sequences in the sample. This rearrangement joins TRBV19 to TRBJ2-3, with D possibly matching TRBD1 (5 bases). The length of the CDR3 is 15 residues. Deletions cut 3 bases from V and 1 base from J, with 11 bases between. Germline values: CDR1 LNHDA, CDR2 SQIVND (reference sequence). The CDR3 sequence is CASSIPQGGTDTQYF. The CDR3 DNA reads as TGTGCCAGTAGTATTCCCCAGGGTGGCACAGATACGCAGTATTTT.

This clone appeared a single time. The chain links TRBV18 to TRBJ2-3, with TRBD2 identical over 11 bases. V shed 2 bases and J 6 bases; nucleotides not matched to a gene: 4. This CDR3 is built from 15 residues. The V gene's germline CDR1 is KGHSH and CDR2 LQKENI. CDR3 protein: CASSPILAGADTQYF. CDR3 nucleotide sequence: TGTGCCAGCTCACCAATACTAGCGGGAGCGGATACGCAGTATTTT.

In this sample, this clone turned up once. The chain has TRBV5-1 and TRBJ2-7, with D unclear. Germline values: CDR1 SGHRS, CDR2 YFSETQ. Deletions cut 6 bases from V and 2 bases from J, with 12 bases between. The CDR3 consists of 13 residues. CDR3 protein: CASTRQLAYEQYF. The DNA for the CDR3 is TGCGCCAGCACCAGGCAGCTTGCCTACGAGCAGTACTTC.

The rearrangement uses TRBV28 and TRBJ1-2; tentative D call: TRBD1 (6 bases). V was shortened by 8 bases and J by 4 bases, with 14 bases between the two germline ends. The CDR3 is 13 residues long. Per the germline V gene, CDR1 is MDHEN and CDR2 is SYDVKM. The chain's CDR3 is CASDETGLYGYTF. As DNA, the CDR3 is TGTGCCAGCGACGAGACAGGCCTCTATGGCTACACCTTC.

This rearrangement joins TRBV5-4 to TRBJ2-2, with D perhaps matching TRBD2 (5 bases). CDR1 and CDR2 from the germline V gene are SGHNT and YYREEE (reference sequence). The CDR3 has 14 amino acids. V was pared by 4 bases and J by 6 bases, with 13 bases between. This CDR3 is CASSLQASPGELFF. The DNA of the CDR3 is TGTGCCAGCAGCCTCCAGGCTAGCCCCGGGGAGCTGTTTTTT.

The V and J genes are TRBV28 and TRBJ1-4, with 8 bases identical to TRBD1. This CDR3 spans 15 amino acids. The germline V gene encodes CDR1 MDHEN and CDR2 SYDVKM. Germline trimming cut 7 bases from V and 6 bases from J; bases unmatched to any gene: 10. CDR3 region: CASTMAGGVYEKLFF. The CDR3 DNA follows: TGTGCCAGCACCATGGCAGGGGGCGTTTATGAAAAACTGTTTTTT.

The chain recombines TRBV18 with TRBJ2-1, with 8 bases matching TRBD2. Germline CDR1 and CDR2: KGHSH and LQKENI. The CDR3 consists of 14 residues. V dropped 0 bases and J dropped 10; count of bases not matched to a gene: 5. For the CDR3, the DNA is TGTGCCAGCTCACCACCAGCGGGAGAACGGGAGCAGTTCTTC. This gives the protein CASSPPAGEREQFF.

V gene TRBV7-2 combines with J gene TRBJ1-4; D gene unclear. The CDR3 covers 14 residues. V was cut by 2 bases and J by 7 bases, with 11 bases left in between. CDR1 and CDR2 (germline): SGHTA, FQGNSA. The CDR3: CASSLYPRGEKLFF. The CDR3 bases are TGTGCCAGCAGCTTATATCCCCGGGGTGAAAAACTGTTTTTT.

The chain links TRBV20-1 to TRBJ1-1; TRBD1 might be the D (5 bases). CDR1 DFQATT and CDR2 SNEGSKA come from the germline V gene (reference sequence). V lost 1 base and J 11 bases, leaving 8 bases between the germline ends. CDR3 length: 10 amino acids. The CDR3, as DNA: TGCAGTGCTAGAGCAGGGCTCGCTTTCTTT. It translates to CSARAGLAFF.